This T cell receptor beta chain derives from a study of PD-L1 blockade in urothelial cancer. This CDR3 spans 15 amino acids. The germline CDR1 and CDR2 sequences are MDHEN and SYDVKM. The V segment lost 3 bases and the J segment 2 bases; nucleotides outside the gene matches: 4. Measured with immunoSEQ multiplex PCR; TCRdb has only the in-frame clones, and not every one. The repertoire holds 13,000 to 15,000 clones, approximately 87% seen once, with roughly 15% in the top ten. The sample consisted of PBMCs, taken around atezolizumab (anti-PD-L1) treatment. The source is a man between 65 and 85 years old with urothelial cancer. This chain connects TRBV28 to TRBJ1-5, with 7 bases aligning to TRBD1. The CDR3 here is CASSLGQGGNQPQHF. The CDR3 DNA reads TGTGCCAGCAGTTTGGGTCAGGGGGGCAATCAGCCCCAGCATTTT.